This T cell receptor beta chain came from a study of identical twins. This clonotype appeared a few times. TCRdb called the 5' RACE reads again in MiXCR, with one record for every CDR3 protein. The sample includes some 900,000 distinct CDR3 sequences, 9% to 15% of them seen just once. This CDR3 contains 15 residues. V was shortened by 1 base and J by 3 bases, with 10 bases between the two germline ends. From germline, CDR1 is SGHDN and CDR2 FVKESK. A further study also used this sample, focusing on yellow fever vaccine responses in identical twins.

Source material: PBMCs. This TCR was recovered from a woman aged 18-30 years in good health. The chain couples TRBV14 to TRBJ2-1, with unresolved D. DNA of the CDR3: TGTGCCAGCAGCCAAGGGTACCAGTTCTACAATGAGCAGTTCTTC. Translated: CASSQGYQFYNEQFF.